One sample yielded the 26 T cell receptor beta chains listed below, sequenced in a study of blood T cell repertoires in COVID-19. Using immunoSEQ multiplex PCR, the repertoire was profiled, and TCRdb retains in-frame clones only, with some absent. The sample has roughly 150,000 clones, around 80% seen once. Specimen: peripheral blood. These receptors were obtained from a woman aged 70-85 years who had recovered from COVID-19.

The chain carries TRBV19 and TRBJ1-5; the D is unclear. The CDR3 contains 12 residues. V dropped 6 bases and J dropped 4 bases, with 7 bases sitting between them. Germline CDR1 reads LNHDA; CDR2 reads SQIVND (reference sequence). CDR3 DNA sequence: TGTGCCAGTAGGGCCAAAAATCAGCCCCAGCATTTT. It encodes CASRAKNQPQHF.

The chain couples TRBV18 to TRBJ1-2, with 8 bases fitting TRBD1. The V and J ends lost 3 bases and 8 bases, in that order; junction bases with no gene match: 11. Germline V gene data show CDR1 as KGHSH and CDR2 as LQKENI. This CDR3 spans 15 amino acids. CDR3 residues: CASSPVAGGTEGYTF. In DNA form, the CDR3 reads TGTGCCAGCTCACCGGTGGCAGGGGGCACGGAGGGCTACACCTTC.

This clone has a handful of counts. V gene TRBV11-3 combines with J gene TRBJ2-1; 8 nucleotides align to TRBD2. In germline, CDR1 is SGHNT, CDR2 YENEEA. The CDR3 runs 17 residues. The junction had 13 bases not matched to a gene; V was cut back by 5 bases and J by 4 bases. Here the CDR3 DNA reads TGTGCCAGCAGCCGCCTAGCCCAAGCGGGAGCTTACAATGAGCAGTTCTTC. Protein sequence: CASSRLAQAGAYNEQFF.

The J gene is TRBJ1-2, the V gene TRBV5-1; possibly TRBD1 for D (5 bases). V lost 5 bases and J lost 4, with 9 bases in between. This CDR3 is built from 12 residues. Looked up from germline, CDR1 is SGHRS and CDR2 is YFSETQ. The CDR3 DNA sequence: TGCGCCAGCAGAGACAGCTTCTATGGCTACACCTTC. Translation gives CASRDSFYGYTF.

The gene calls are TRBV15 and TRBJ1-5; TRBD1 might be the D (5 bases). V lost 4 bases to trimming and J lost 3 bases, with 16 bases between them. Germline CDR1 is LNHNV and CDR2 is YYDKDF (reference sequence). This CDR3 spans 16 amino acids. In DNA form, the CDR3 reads TGTGCCACCAGCAAACCTCCCGGGGGTTTCAATCAGCCCCAGCATTTT. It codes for CATSKPPGGFNQPQHF.

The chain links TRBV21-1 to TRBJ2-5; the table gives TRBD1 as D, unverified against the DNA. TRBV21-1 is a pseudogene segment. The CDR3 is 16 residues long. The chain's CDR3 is CASSKSSLGSKETQYF. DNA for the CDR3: TGTGCCAGCAGCAAATCTTCCCTGGGCTCTAAAGAGACCCAGTACTTC.

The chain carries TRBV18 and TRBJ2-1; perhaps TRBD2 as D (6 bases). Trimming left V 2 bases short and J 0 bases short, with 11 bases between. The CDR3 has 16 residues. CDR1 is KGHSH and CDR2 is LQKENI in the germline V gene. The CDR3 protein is CASSPLPSASYNEQFF. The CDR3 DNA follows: TGTGCCAGCTCACCATTACCTAGCGCCTCCTACAATGAGCAGTTCTTC.

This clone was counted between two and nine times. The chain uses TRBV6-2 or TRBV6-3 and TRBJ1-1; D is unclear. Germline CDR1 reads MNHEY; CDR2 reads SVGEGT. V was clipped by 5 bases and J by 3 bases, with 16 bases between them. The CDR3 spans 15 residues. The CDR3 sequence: CASSKGGRTDTEAFF. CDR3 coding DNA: TGTGCCAGCAGTAAGGGAGGGAGGACGGACACTGAAGCTTTCTTT.

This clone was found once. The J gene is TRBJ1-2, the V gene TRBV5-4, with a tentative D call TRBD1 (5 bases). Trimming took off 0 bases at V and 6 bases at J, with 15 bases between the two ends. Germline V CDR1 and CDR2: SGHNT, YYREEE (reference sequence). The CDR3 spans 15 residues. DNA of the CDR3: TGTGCCAGCAGCTTGGTTGGGCTCCGGGGGAATGGCTACACCTTC. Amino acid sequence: CASSLVGLRGNGYTF.

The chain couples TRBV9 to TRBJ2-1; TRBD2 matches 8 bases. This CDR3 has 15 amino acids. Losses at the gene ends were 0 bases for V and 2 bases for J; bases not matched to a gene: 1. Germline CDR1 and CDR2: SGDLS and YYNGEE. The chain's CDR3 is CASSVVGGAYNEQFF. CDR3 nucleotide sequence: TGTGCCAGCAGCGTAGTCGGGGGGGCCTACAATGAGCAGTTCTTC.

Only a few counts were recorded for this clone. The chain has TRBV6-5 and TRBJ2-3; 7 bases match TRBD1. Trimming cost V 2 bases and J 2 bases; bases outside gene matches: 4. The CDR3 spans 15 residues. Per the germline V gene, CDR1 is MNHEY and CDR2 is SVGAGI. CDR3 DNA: TGTGCCAGCAGTTACGAGGGGACAGCCACAGATACGCAGTATTTT. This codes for CASSYEGTATDTQYF.

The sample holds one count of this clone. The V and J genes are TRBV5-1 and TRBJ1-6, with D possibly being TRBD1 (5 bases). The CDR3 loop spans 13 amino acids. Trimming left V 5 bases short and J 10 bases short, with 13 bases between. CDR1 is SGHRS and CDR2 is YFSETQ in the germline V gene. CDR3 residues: CASREQGDSPLHF. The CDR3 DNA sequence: TGCGCCAGCAGAGAGCAGGGCGACTCACCCCTCCACTTT.

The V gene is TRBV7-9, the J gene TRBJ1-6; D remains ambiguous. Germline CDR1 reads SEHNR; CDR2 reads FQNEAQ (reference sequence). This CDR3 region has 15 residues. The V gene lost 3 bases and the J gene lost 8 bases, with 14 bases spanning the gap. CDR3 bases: TGTGCCAGCAGCTTTGGGTCGGCAGGCGATTCACCCCTCCACTTT. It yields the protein CASSFGSAGDSPLHF.

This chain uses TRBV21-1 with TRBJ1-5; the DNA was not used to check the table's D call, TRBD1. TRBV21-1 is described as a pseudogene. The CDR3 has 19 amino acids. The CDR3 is CASSKEEGRGHFFNQPQHF. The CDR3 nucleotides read TGTGCCAGCAGCAAAGAAGAGGGCAGGGGGCATTTTTTCAATCAGCCCCAGCATTTT.

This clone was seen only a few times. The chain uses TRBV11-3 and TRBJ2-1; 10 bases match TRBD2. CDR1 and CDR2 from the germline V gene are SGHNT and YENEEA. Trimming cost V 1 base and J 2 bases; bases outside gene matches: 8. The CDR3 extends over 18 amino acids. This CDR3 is CASSLVGSSGGPYNEQFF. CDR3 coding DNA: TGTGCCAGCAGCTTAGTTGGGTCTAGCGGGGGCCCCTACAATGAGCAGTTCTTC.

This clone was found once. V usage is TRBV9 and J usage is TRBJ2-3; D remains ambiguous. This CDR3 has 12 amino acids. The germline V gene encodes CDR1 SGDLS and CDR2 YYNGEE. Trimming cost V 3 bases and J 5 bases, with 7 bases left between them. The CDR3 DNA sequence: TGTGCCAGCAGCGGACCGGGAGATACGCAGTATTTT. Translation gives CASSGPGDTQYF.

The DNA for the CDR3 is TGTGCCAGCAGCCAAGATTTCTCGGTCTTTGTTGCTAACTATGGCTACACCTTC. Translating gives CASSQDFSVFVANYGYTF. The chain has TRBV4-2 and TRBJ1-2; D remains unclear. Germline lookup yields CDR1 LGHNA and CDR2 YNFKEQ. This CDR3 is built from 18 residues. The germline V and J ends were trimmed by 0 bases and 0 bases, with 17 bases remaining between them.

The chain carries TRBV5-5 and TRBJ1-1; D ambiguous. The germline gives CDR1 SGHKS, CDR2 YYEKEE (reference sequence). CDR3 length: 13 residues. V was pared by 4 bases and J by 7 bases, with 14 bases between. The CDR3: CASSPERWGEAFF. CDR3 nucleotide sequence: TGTGCCAGCAGCCCCGAGCGGTGGGGTGAAGCTTTCTTT.

CDR3 region: CASSVRPAGVGGYTF. CDR3 bases: TGTGCCAGCAGCGTACGCCCCGCGGGGGTGGGGGGCTACACCTTC. This chain joins TRBV9 and TRBJ1-2; D possibly corresponds to TRBD1 (5 bases). Looked up from germline, CDR1 is SGDLS and CDR2 is YYNGEE. Trimming removed 1 base at V and 8 bases at J, with 18 bases between. The CDR3 consists of 15 residues.

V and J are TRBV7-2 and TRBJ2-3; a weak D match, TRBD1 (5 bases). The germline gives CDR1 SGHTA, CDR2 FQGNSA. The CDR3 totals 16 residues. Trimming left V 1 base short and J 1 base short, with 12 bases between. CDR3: CASSLEGRVGTDTQYF. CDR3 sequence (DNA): TGTGCCAGCAGCTTAGAGGGCAGGGTGGGCACAGATACGCAGTATTTT.

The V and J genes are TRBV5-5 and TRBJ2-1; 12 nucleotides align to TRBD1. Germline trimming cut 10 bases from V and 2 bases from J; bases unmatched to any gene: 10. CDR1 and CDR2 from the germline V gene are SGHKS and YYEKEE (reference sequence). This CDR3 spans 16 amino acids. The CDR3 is CACGTGGSLTYNEQFF. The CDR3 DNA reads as TGTGCCTGCGGGACAGGGGGCTCTTTGACCTACAATGAGCAGTTCTTC.

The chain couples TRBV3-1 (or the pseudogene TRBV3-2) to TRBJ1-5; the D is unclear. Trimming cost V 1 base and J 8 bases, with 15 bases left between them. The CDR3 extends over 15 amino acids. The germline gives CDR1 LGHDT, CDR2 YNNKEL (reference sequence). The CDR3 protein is CASSQVEEGGEPQHF. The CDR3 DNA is TGTGCCAGCAGCCAAGTGGAGGAGGGTGGAGAGCCCCAGCATTTT.

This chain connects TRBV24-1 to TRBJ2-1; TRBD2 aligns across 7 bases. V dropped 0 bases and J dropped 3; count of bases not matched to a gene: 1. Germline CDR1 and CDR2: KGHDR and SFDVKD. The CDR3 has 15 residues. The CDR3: CATSDLPGGYNEQFF. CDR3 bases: TGTGCCACCAGTGATTTGCCGGGGGGCTACAATGAGCAGTTCTTC.

This CDR3 reads CASSHWGGNTEAFF. In nucleotides, the CDR3 is TGTGCCAGCAGCCATTGGGGGGGTAACACTGAAGCTTTCTTT. The rearrangement links TRBV13 to TRBJ1-1, with D possibly matching TRBD1 (5 bases). The CDR3 covers 14 residues. The germline V gene encodes CDR1 PRHDT and CDR2 FYEKMQ (reference sequence). V shed 5 bases and J shed 2 bases, with 12 bases lying between them.

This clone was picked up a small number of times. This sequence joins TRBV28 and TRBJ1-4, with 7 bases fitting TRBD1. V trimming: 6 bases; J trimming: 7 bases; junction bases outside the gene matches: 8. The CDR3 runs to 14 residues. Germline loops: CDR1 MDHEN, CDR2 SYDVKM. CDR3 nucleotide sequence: TGTGCCAGCAGCCCCGGGACAGAACCTGAAAAACTGTTTTTT. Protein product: CASSPGTEPEKLFF.

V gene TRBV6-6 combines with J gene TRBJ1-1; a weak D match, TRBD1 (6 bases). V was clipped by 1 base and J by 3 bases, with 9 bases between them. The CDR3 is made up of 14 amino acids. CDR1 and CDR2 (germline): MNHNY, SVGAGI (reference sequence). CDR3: CASSYFHRDTEAFF. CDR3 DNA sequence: TGTGCCAGCAGTTACTTTCACAGGGACACTGAAGCTTTCTTT.